Listed below are T cell receptor beta chains from one sample, sequenced in a study of cytomegalovirus exposure and HLA in healthy donors. The data were produced by immunoSEQ multiplex PCR, yet TCRdb's version contains in-frame clones alone and is incomplete. The sample has 70,000 to 95,000 clones; around three quarters are singletons. The sample taken for sequencing was PBMCs. The receptors originated from a male donor in good health and CMV-seronegative. The CDR3 runs from the conserved cysteine through the conserved F or W. A D gene is named only where the DNA matches it firmly. Expanded clones are given a class, and other clones once, few, many or no size at all.

d_call,j_call,clone_size,v_call,cdr3_aa,cdr3_nt
TRBD1,TRBJ1-5,NA,TRBV19,CASSLRTGSHHQPQHF,TGTGCCAGTAGTCTAAGGACAGGATCGCATCATCAGCCCCAGCATTTT
TRBD2,TRBJ2-7,NA,TRBV27,CASTSGSKAGEQYF,TGTGCCAGCACAAGCGGGAGTAAAGCGGGCGAGCAGTACTTC
TRBD1,TRBJ1-4,NA,TRBV10-3,CATGTGGHNEKLFF,TGTGCCACCGGGACAGGGGGACATAATGAAAAACTGTTTTTT
NA,TRBJ1-4,once,TRBV7-6,CASSPRETNEKLFF,TGTGCCAGCAGCCCCAGGGAAACCAATGAAAAACTGTTTTTT
NA,TRBJ1-2,NA,TRBV14,CASSPLGGAGGYPF,TGTGCCAGCAGTCCCTTGGGGGGGGCTGGTGGCTACCCCTTC
TRBD1,TRBJ2-6,NA,TRBV4-3,CASSPGDRDTNVLTF,TGCGCCAGCAGCCCAGGGGACAGGGATACCAACGTCCTGACTTTC
NA,TRBJ2-5,NA,TRBV7-9,CSSSPYGETQYF,TGTTCCAGCAGTCCCTACGGAGAGACCCAGTACTTC
NA,TRBJ1-4,NA,TRBV28,CATRPLRGKLFF,TGTGCCACGAGGCCACTCCGTGGAAAACTGTTTTTT
TRBD1,TRBJ1-2,NA,TRBV11-2,CASRETGGKNYGYTF,TGTGCCAGCAGGGAGACAGGGGGAAAAAACTATGGCTACACCTTC
TRBD2,TRBJ2-2,NA,TRBV9,CASSWGGNTGELFF,TGTGCCAGCAGCTGGGGGGGGAACACCGGGGAGCTGTTTTTT
TRBD2,TRBJ2-3,NA,TRBV7-2,CASSSRWGRREGTDTQYF,TGTGCCAGCAGCTCCCGATGGGGTCGGAGGGAGGGGACAGATACGCAGTATTTT
NA,TRBJ2-1,NA,TRBV5-6,CASTGGGGQSYNEQFF,TGTGCCAGCACCGGAGGGGGGGGGCAGTCGTACAATGAGCAGTTCTTC
TRBD1,TRBJ1-2,NA,TRBV7-2,CASRRDRGLNYGYTF,TGTGCCAGCAGAAGGGACAGGGGGCTAAACTATGGCTACACCTTC
NA,TRBJ2-5,NA,TRBV6-6,CASTIPGQRGQETQYF,TGTGCCAGCACAATCCCGGGACAAAGGGGCCAAGAGACCCAGTACTTC